The 3 T cell receptor beta chains reported below all come from one sample, sequenced in a study of shared clonotypes between healthy human individuals. Measured with immunoSEQ multiplex PCR; TCRdb has only the in-frame clones, and not every one. The sample yields millions of clones, 85% to 95% seen once. The sequenced material came from naive CD4+ T cells sorted from blood. As to subset: CD45RA+ positively selected. The receptors were gathered from a man younger than 35 in good health.

The V call is TRBV6-5, the J call TRBJ2-5; no clear D gene. V dropped 0 bases and J dropped 1 base, with 9 bases sitting between them. Germline V gives CDR1 MNHEY, CDR2 SVGAGI. The CDR3 is made up of 15 amino acids. The DNA of the CDR3 is TGTGCCAGCAGTTACTCGTGGGCGTCCCAAGAGACCCAGTACTTC. This gives the protein CASSYSWASQETQYF.

This clone is a singleton in its sample. The J gene is TRBJ2-7, the V gene TRBV6-6; 9 nucleotides match TRBD2. After removal of 2 bases from V and 3 bases from J, the junction contained 5 bases not matched to a gene. CDR1 and CDR2 (germline): MNHNY, SVGAGI (reference sequence). The CDR3 runs to 15 residues. The CDR3 is CASSYTTSGLYEQYF. As DNA, the CDR3 is TGTGCCAGCAGTTACACGACTAGCGGTCTCTACGAGCAGTACTTC.

The V call is TRBV29-1, the J call TRBJ2-1; maybe TRBD2 (6 bases). The CDR3 sequence is 14 residues long. CDR1 and CDR2 (germline): SQVTM, ANQGSEA. V dropped 4 bases and J dropped 2 bases, with 12 bases sitting between them. As DNA, the CDR3 is TGCAGCGTTGGGTATCGGGGGACCTACAATGAGCAGTTCTTC. Its translation is CSVGYRGTYNEQFF.